Described below is a single T cell receptor (beta chain) sequence and its context. CDR3 length: 13 residues. The V end lost 4 bases, the J end lost 7 bases, and 12 bases lay between the germline ends. Germline V gives CDR1 SGHTA, CDR2 FQGNSA. The data derive from a study of blood T cell repertoires in COVID-19. Across the whole study: Sites in the United States, Italy and Spain provided acute and convalescent COVID-19 samples. The analysed material was cDNA or gDNA that came from T cells, B-cell-depleted T cells, or PBMCs.

Original processing methods: Amplification from reference gene primers served as the basis for estimated nucleated cell counts. The repertoire was sequenced with immunoSEQ multiplex PCR; TCRdb's copy has only in-frame clones and lacks some. V, J and clone size were drawn from that table, and D and trimming were deduced from the DNA. The table has 650,000 to 800,000 clones, 75% to 90% seen once. Sample: peripheral blood. The source of this sequence is a woman between 18 and 29 years old with acute or convalescent COVID-19. This chain joins TRBV7-2 and TRBJ2-3; D unresolved. The CDR3 protein is CASSSPLTYTQYF. For the CDR3, the DNA is TGTGCCAGCAGCTCACCTTTGACATATACGCAGTATTTT.